The rows below give T cell receptor beta chains drawn from one sample of a study of T cells in Graves' hyperthyroidism and ophthalmopathy. From the multiplex PCR reads, TCRdb called clonotypes with MiXCR, one entry per CDR3 protein. The table shows approximately 530,000 distinct CDR3 sequences, with approximately 15% occurring only once. The sequencing sample was made of blood. Receptors were obtained from a woman aged 18-29 years with Graves' hyperthyroidism. Both conserved end residues are part of each CDR3. Each record gives: CDR3 protein, CDR3 length, J gene, V gene.

CASSPRGYDQYF | 12 | TRBJ2-7 | TRBV12-3/TRBV12-4
CASSLAQQGNSPLHF | 15 | TRBJ1-6 | TRBV5-1
CASSDQEGPSTDTQYF | 16 | TRBJ2-3 | TRBV2
CASSQEASVRNEQFF | 15 | TRBJ2-1 | TRBV3-1
CASSFGSRVRAYQETQYF | 18 | TRBJ2-5 | TRBV28
CASSLSFGPSSYNSRLHF | 18 | TRBJ1-6 | TRBV5-4
CASSFGLASGTYEQYF | 16 | TRBJ2-7 | TRBV28
CSLLGQGGNEQFF | 13 | TRBJ2-1 | TRBV20-1
CASSPRVGRAKNTGELFF | 18 | TRBJ2-2 | TRBV18
CASSEREVGNTIYF | 14 | TRBJ1-3 | TRBV2
CAWSGRFYNEQFF | 13 | TRBJ2-1 | TRBV30
CSARQVMNEKLFF | 13 | TRBJ1-4 | TRBV20-1
CASSQDGTGADGYTF | 15 | TRBJ1-2 | TRBV4-3
CASSQITSVGYEQYF | 15 | TRBJ2-7 | TRBV4-1
CASLWGGSNQPQHF | 14 | TRBJ1-5 | TRBV28
CASRGTSPIHNEQFF | 15 | TRBJ2-1 | TRBV6-7
CASSPGGSIWELFF | 14 | TRBJ2-2 | TRBV7-9
CASSFGAGTGPNTEAFF | 17 | TRBJ1-1 | TRBV7-9
CASSELGIGGYTF | 13 | TRBJ1-2 | TRBV6-1
CASSEIYYGTLGTEAFF | 17 | TRBJ1-1 | TRBV6-1
CASFLGGGNTIYF | 13 | TRBJ1-3 | TRBV2
CASTSSGRGVYEQFF | 15 | TRBJ2-1 | TRBV7-9
CSATNPGAEGGNTIYF | 16 | TRBJ1-3 | TRBV20-1
CSARTSGSHEQYF | 13 | TRBJ2-7 | TRBV20-1
CASTIGGSGIDTQYF | 15 | TRBJ2-3 | TRBV19
CASSPRQGNYGYTF | 14 | TRBJ1-2 | TRBV18
CAWSDGTSEATDTQYF | 16 | TRBJ2-3 | TRBV30
CSRSTPETQYF | 11 | TRBJ2-5 | TRBV20-1
CASSDHQGNGYTF | 13 | TRBJ1-2 | TRBV6-1
CASSDYEGGRNTEAFF | 16 | TRBJ1-1 | TRBV6-1